Sequencing of this TCR beta chain was carried out in a study of cytomegalovirus exposure and HLA in healthy donors. The CDR3 extends over 17 amino acids. From germline, CDR1 is MGHRA and CDR2 YSYEKL. V gave up 1 base and J gave up 1 base; unmatched junction bases: 7. Primers included in the PCR were 60 Vbeta and 13 Jbeta primers. In the authors' methods: A later analysis counted approximately 88 million unique TCR beta chains, about 10 million shared. Here immunoSEQ multiplex PCR was the method, and the copy in TCRdb shows in-frame clones only, minus some. The V and J calls and clone size were taken over from that table, and D and trimming were inferred from the DNA. Here the sample spans about 110,000 clones, about 68% being singletons.

The sequence was collected from a woman aged 40 to 50 in good health and CMV-seropositive. Sequenced input: PBMCs. The chain recombines TRBV4-1 with TRBJ2-7; 10 nucleotides agree with TRBD1. CDR3 nucleotides: TGCGCCAGCAGCCAAGTCTGGGACAGGGGATCTTCCTACGAGCAGTACTTC. This sequence encodes CASSQVWDRGSSYEQYF.